The 27 T cell receptor beta chains below come from one sample, sequenced in a study of shared clonotypes between healthy human individuals. The assay was immunoSEQ multiplex PCR, and TCRdb's table has in-frame clones only and misses some. The sample has fewer than 500,000 clones; approximately 79% are singletons. The sample was PBMCs. These receptors all stem from a woman aged 40 to 49 in good health. Some clones in this sample may be carry-over from other donors' samples.

The chain has TRBV18 and TRBJ2-1; 7 bases line up with TRBD1. Germline CDR1 is KGHSH and CDR2 is LQKENI. The ends lost 3 bases at V and 7 bases at J; junction bases unmatched: 9. The CDR3 consists of 15 residues. This CDR3 reads CASSPATGWDNEQFF. CDR3 sequence (DNA): TGTGCCAGCTCACCCGCGACAGGGTGGGATAATGAGCAGTTCTTC.

The CDR3 here is CASTGTRELFSGTDTQYF. The DNA of the CDR3 is TGTGCCAGCACCGGGACAAGGGAACTTTTCTCGGGCACAGATACGCAGTATTTT. The chain has TRBV7-9 and TRBJ2-3; TRBD1 is a possible D gene (6 bases). The germline V gene has CDR1 SEHNR and CDR2 FQNEAQ (reference sequence). The ends were cut back, 7 bases at V and 1 base at J, with 24 bases in the middle. This CDR3 is built from 18 residues.

This clone has just a few counts. The germline gene is not matched at one end of the junction; a read error may be the cause. This rearrangement joins TRBV27 to TRBJ2-7; D may be TRBD1 or TRBD2 (6 bases each). CDR3 length equals 8 residues. CDR1 and CDR2 from the germline V gene are MNHEY and SMNVEV (reference sequence). In nucleotides, the CDR3 is TGTGCCAGCACGGGGGCAGGCTTC. As protein: CASTGAGF.

J is TRBJ1-1 and V is TRBV6-1, with 7 bases identical to TRBD1. Looked up from germline, CDR1 is MNHNS and CDR2 is SASEGT. Trimming at V came to 6 bases and at J to 4 bases, leaving 2 bases not matched to a gene. This CDR3 contains 12 residues. DNA of the CDR3: TGTGCCAGCAGGACAGGGCCCACTGAAGCTTTCTTT. It specifies CASRTGPTEAFF.

The CDR3 DNA sequence: TGTGCCAGCAGTGAATCGGTCCTTATAGGGAACACCATATATTTT. Its translation: CASSESVLIGNTIYF. V is TRBV6-1 and J is TRBJ1-3; D remains ambiguous. CDR3 size: 15 residues. V was cut by 2 bases and J by 7 bases, with 15 bases left in between. Germline V CDR1 and CDR2: MNHNS, SASEGT.

A single count supports this clone. The rearrangement joins TRBV19 to TRBJ2-3; TRBD2 aligns across 9 bases. Germline CDR1 reads LNHDA; CDR2 reads SQIVND (reference sequence). With 0 bases clipped from V and 4 bases from J, the junction kept 11 bases outside the gene matches. The CDR3 length is 18 residues. The CDR3 region has the DNA TGTGCCAGTAGTATAGAAAGCGGGAGGAAGTTACATGCAGATACGCAGTATTTT. It specifies CASSIESGRKLHADTQYF.

V gene TRBV20-1 combines with J gene TRBJ2-1; D remains unclear. The CDR3 runs 11 residues. Germline V gene data show CDR1 as DFQATT and CDR2 as SNEGSKA (reference sequence). The ends were cut back, 7 bases at V and 3 bases at J, with 7 bases in the middle. The CDR3 loop is CSELHYNEQFF. DNA of the CDR3: TGCAGTGAGCTCCACTACAATGAGCAGTTCTTC.

The CDR3 sequence: CASSPPTGVGSNEQFF. CDR3 sequence (DNA): TGTGCCAGCTCACCACCGACAGGGGTTGGCAGCAATGAGCAGTTCTTC. The chain links TRBV18 to TRBJ2-1; 8 bases are shared with TRBD1. Germline CDR1 is KGHSH and CDR2 is LQKENI. Trimming took 0 bases from V and 6 from J; bases not matched to a gene: 7. This CDR3 spans 16 amino acids.

This clone was seen a handful of times. The chain recombines TRBV4-1 with TRBJ2-7; a weak D match, TRBD1 (5 bases). The CDR3 totals 15 residues. V gave up 5 bases and J gave up 3 bases, with 17 bases separating them. The germline CDR1 and CDR2 sequences are MGHRA and YSYEKL. The CDR3 DNA reads as TGCGCCAGCAGCTTGACGTCGACAGTTTTCTACGAGCAGTACTTC. The encoded protein is CASSLTSTVFYEQYF.

The gene calls are TRBV19 and TRBJ1-2; D remains unclear. The CDR3 covers 13 residues. Per germline, CDR1 LNHDA and CDR2 SQIVND (reference sequence). The V gene lost 8 bases and the J gene lost 1 base, with 11 bases spanning the gap. The CDR3 DNA reads TGTGCCAGTCACCCCGGGGATAACTATGGCTACACCTTC. Protein product: CASHPGDNYGYTF.

Remarks on this clone: Other DNA sequences within the sample encode an identical CDR3. The rearrangement joins TRBV28 to TRBJ2-7, with 11 bases fitting TRBD2. The CDR3 covers 13 residues. Trimming at V came to 2 bases and at J to 7 bases, leaving 1 base not matched to a gene. Germline CDR1 MDHEN, CDR2 SYDVKM. The CDR3 loop reads CASSLLAGGEQYF. The CDR3 DNA reads TGTGCCAGCAGTTTACTAGCGGGGGGAGAGCAGTACTTC.

V gene TRBV6-5 combines with J gene TRBJ2-3; D is unclear. Trimming stripped 2 bases from V and 6 bases from J, with 9 bases between. The CDR3 runs to 13 residues. Germline-derived CDR1 and CDR2 are MNHEY and SVGAGI. CDR3 DNA: TGTGCCAGCAGTTACGCTTTTAAGGATACGCAGTATTTT. This gives the protein CASSYAFKDTQYF.

This clone has just a few counts. The chain employs TRBV5-5 and TRBJ2-1; D gene ambiguous. With 0 bases removed from V and 7 bases from J, the gap between germline ends came to 8 bases. Germline CDR1 SGHKS, CDR2 YYEKEE (reference sequence). The CDR3 consists of 13 residues. CDR3 sequence: CASSLELRNEQFF. The DNA for the CDR3 is TGTGCCAGCAGCTTGGAGCTAAGGAATGAGCAGTTCTTC.

V is TRBV18 and J is TRBJ2-3; 12 positions agree with TRBD2. From germline, CDR1 is KGHSH and CDR2 LQKENI. V lost 3 bases, J lost 5 bases, and 6 bases stayed unmatched. This CDR3 region has 16 residues. This CDR3 is CASSPERLAGVDTQYF. The CDR3 nucleotides read TGTGCCAGCTCACCCGAGAGACTAGCGGGAGTAGATACGCAGTATTTT.

CDR3: CASSTGPQGNTEAFF. CDR3 DNA: TGTGCCAGCAGTACAGGCCCACAGGGGAACACTGAAGCTTTCTTT. The V call is TRBV28, the J call TRBJ1-1; possibly TRBD1 for D (6 bases). Between the trimmed V and J ends, which lost 5 bases and 1 base, there was a span of 14 bases. This CDR3 is built from 15 residues. Germline values: CDR1 MDHEN, CDR2 SYDVKM.

This chain joins TRBV20-1 and TRBJ2-1; D is unresolved. V dropped 1 base and J dropped 14 bases, with 9 bases sitting between them. The CDR3 consists of 10 residues. CDR1 and CDR2 (germline): DFQATT, SNEGSKA (reference sequence). The CDR3 protein is CSARARIEFF. CDR3 coding DNA: TGCAGTGCTAGAGCTAGAATTGAGTTCTTC.

The chain joins TRBV2 to TRBJ2-1, with 12 bases matching TRBD2. Germline V CDR1 and CDR2: SNHLY, FYNNEI. The CDR3 totals 15 residues. The V and J ends lost 6 bases and 7 bases, in that order; junction bases with no gene match: 7. The CDR3 loop reads CASRETSGRMNEQFF. As DNA, the CDR3 is TGTGCCAGCAGGGAAACTAGCGGGAGGATGAATGAGCAGTTCTTC.

The rearrangement uses TRBV7-9 and TRBJ1-3, with a possible D match to TRBD1 (5 bases). The germline gives CDR1 SEHNR, CDR2 FQNEAQ (reference sequence). The CDR3 consists of 14 residues. V dropped 3 bases and J dropped 4 bases, with 10 bases sitting between them. The CDR3 here is CASSFSRAGNTIYF. Written as DNA, the CDR3 is TGTGCCAGCAGCTTCAGCAGGGCAGGAAACACCATATATTTT.

This clone was detected ten times or more. The chain uses TRBV27 and TRBJ2-3; 10 bases agree with TRBD2. CDR1 and CDR2 (germline): MNHEY, SMNVEV (reference sequence). The CDR3 has 15 amino acids. Trimming removed 5 bases from V and 4 bases from J; junction bases left unmatched: 6. The DNA of the CDR3 is TGTGCCAGCAGTAGCGGGACTAGCGCGGCAGATACGCAGTATTTT. Translation: CASSSGTSAADTQYF.

The chain joins TRBV7-9 to TRBJ1-1; TRBD1 is a possible D gene (5 bases). The CDR3 sequence is 16 residues long. V lost 4 bases to trimming and J lost 1 base, with 16 bases between them. Germline CDR1 and CDR2: SEHNR and FQNEAQ (reference sequence). The CDR3 coding sequence is TGTGCCAGCAGCTACACCAACGGGACGGGGAACACTGAAGCTTTCTTT. It is translated as CASSYTNGTGNTEAFF.

The V and J genes are TRBV7-7 and TRBJ2-1; D is possibly TRBD2 (7 bases). CDR3 length: 13 residues. V gave up 5 bases and J gave up 5 bases, with 10 bases separating them. Germline V gives CDR1 SSHAT, CDR2 FNYEAQ (reference sequence). CDR3: CASSRGTNNEQFF. DNA for the CDR3: TGTGCCAGCAGCAGGGGGACTAACAATGAGCAGTTCTTC. Together with reference TRBV7-7 and TRBJ2-1, the CDR3 gives the full variable domain: GAGVSQSPRYKVTKRGQDVTLRCDPISSHATLYWYQQALGQGPEFLTYFNYEAQPDKSGLPSDRFSAERPEGSISTLTIQRTEQRDSAMYRCASSRGTNNEQFFGPGTRLTVL.

CDR3 in DNA: TGTGCCAGCAGTTTAGGTGGCAGGGGCAATGAAAAACTGTTTTTT. This sequence encodes CASSLGGRGNEKLFF. The V call is TRBV28, the J call TRBJ1-4, with D possibly TRBD1 on 6 matching bases. Germline CDR1 is MDHEN and CDR2 is SYDVKM. V lost 2 bases and J 5 bases, leaving 12 bases between the germline ends. This CDR3 has 15 residues.

In this sample, this clone turned up once. V and J are TRBV7-2 and TRBJ1-1; 7 bases match TRBD1. Per germline, CDR1 SGHTA and CDR2 FQGNSA. V lost 6 bases and J lost 5; bases outside the gene matches: 12. The CDR3 has 15 residues. Written as DNA, the CDR3 is TGTGCCAGCAGAAGGCAGGGGGGCGTGGGGACTGAAGCTTTCTTT. This encodes CASRRQGGVGTEAFF.

The chain combines TRBV11-2 with TRBJ2-1; the D is unclear. The germline V gene has CDR1 SGHAT and CDR2 FQNNGV. V lost 4 bases and J 6 bases, leaving 10 bases between the germline ends. The CDR3 length is 13 residues. The DNA of the CDR3 is TGTGCCAGCAGCTCCCCAGGTAGCAATGAGCAGTTCTTC. Encoded protein: CASSSPGSNEQFF.

CDR3 DNA: TGTGCCAGCAGCCGGACAGGGGGCAGCCAGCCCCAGCATTTT. It translates to CASSRTGGSQPQHF. This chain connects TRBV5-6 to TRBJ1-5; 11 bases are shared with TRBD1. Germline values: CDR1 SGHDT, CDR2 YYEEEE. J lost 7 bases, V lost 4 bases, and 4 bases had no gene match. The CDR3 covers 14 residues.

This clone appeared many times. The chain joins TRBV5-4 to TRBJ1-2, with 10 bases that match TRBD1. Germline V gene data show CDR1 as SGHNT and CDR2 as YYREEE (reference sequence). J gave up 6 bases and V 0 bases, and 11 bases lay outside the gene matches. The CDR3 consists of 17 residues. The CDR3 sequence is CASSLDTRDRGWNGYTF. The DNA for the CDR3 is TGTGCCAGCAGCTTGGACACCCGGGACAGGGGATGGAATGGCTACACCTTC. Together with reference TRBV5-4 and TRBJ1-2, the CDR3 gives the full variable domain: ETGVTQSPTHLIKTRGQQVTLRCSSQSGHNTVSWYQQALGQGPQFIFQYYREEENGRGNFPPRFSGLQFPNYSSELNVNALELDDSALYLCASSLDTRDRGWNGYTFGSGTRLTVV.

The chain has TRBV5-1 and TRBJ2-1; TRBD2 agrees at 8 bases. Trimming took 3 bases from V and 2 from J; bases not matched to a gene: 7. Germline CDR1 and CDR2: SGHRS and YFSETQ. The CDR3 covers 16 residues. The CDR3 reads CASSSPPSGPYNEQFF. DNA for the CDR3: TGCGCCAGCAGCTCCCCCCCTAGCGGGCCCTACAATGAGCAGTTCTTC.